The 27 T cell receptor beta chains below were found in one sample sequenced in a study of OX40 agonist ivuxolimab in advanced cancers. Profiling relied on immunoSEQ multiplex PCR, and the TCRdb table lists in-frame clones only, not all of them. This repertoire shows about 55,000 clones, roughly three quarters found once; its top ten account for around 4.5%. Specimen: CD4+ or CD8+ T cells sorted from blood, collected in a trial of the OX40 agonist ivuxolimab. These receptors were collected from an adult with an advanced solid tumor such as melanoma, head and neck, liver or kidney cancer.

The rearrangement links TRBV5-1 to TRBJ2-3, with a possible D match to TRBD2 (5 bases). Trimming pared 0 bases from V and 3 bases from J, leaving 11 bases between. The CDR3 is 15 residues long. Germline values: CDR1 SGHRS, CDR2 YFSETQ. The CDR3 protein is CASSLDGKGTDTQYF. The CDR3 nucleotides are TGCGCCAGCAGCTTGGACGGGAAGGGTACAGATACGCAGTATTTT.

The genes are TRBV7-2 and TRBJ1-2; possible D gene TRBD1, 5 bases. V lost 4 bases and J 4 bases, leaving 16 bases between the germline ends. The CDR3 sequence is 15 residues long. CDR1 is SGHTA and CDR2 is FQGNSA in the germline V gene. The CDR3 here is CASSSQKGSAYGYTF. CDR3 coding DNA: TGTGCCAGCAGCTCCCAGAAGGGGAGCGCCTATGGCTACACCTTC.

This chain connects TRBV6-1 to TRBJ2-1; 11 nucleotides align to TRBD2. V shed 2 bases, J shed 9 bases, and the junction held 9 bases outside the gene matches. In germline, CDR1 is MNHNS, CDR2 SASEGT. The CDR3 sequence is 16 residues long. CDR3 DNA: TGTGCCAGCAGTGAAAGAGGTAGCGGGAGGGCTTTTGAGCAGTTCTTC. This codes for CASSERGSGRAFEQFF.

The CDR3 protein is CASGRDASYEQYF. The CDR3 bases are TGTGCCAGCGGGCGGGACGCTTCCTACGAGCAGTACTTC. This sequence joins TRBV7-9 and TRBJ2-7; perhaps TRBD2 as D (6 bases). V dropped 8 bases and J dropped 1 base, with 12 bases sitting between them. Per the germline V gene, CDR1 is SEHNR and CDR2 is FQNEAQ (reference sequence). CDR3 length: 13 residues.

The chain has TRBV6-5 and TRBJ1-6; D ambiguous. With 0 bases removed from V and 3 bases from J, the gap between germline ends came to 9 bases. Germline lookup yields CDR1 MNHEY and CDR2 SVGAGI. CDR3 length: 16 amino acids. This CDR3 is CASSYSPPGYNSPLHF. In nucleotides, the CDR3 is TGTGCCAGCAGTTACTCCCCCCCGGGCTATAATTCACCCCTCCACTTT.

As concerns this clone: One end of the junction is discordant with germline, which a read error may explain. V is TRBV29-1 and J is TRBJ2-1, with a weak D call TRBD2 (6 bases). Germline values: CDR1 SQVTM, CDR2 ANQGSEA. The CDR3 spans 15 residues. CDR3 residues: CSVEAGTSPYNEQFF. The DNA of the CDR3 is TGCAGCGTCGAAGCGGGTACCTCTCCCTACAATGAGCAGTTCTTC.

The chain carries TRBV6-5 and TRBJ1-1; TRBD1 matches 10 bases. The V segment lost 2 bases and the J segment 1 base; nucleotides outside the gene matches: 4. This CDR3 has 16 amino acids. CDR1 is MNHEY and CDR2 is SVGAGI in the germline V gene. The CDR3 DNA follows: TGTGCCAGCAGTTACCGGAGGACAGGGGGGAACACTGAAGCTTTCTTT. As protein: CASSYRRTGGNTEAFF.

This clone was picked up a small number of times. DNA of the CDR3: TGTGCCAGCAGCTTAGCCCCCCGGCAGGGCACTGAAGCTTTCTTT. Translation gives CASSLAPRQGTEAFF. V usage is TRBV7-2 and J usage is TRBJ1-1; D is perhaps TRBD1 (5 bases). CDR3 length: 15 residues. Looked up from germline, CDR1 is SGHTA and CDR2 is FQGNSA. The germline V and J ends were trimmed by 0 bases and 4 bases, with 12 bases remaining between them.

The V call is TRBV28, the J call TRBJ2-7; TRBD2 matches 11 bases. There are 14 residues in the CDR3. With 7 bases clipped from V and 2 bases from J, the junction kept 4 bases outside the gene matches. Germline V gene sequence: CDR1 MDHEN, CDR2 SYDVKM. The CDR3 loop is CASTLSGGAYEQYF. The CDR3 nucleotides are TGTGCCAGCACCCTTAGCGGGGGGGCCTACGAGCAGTACTTC. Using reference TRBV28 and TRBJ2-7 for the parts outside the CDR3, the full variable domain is DVKVTQSSRYLVKRTGEKVFLECVQDMDHENMFWYRQDPGLGLRLIYFSYDVKMKEKGDIPEGYSVSREKKERFSLILESASTNQTSMYLCASTLSGGAYEQYFGPGTRLTVT.

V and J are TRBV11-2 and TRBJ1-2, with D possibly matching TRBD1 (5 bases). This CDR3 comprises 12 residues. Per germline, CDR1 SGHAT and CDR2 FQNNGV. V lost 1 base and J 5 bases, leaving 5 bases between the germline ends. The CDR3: CASSLGGYGYTF. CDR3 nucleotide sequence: TGTGCCAGCAGCTTAGGGGGGTATGGCTACACCTTC.

CDR3 bases: TGTGCCAGCAGCTTAGTGGCTAGCGGGATTGCCTCCTACGAGCAGTACTTC. Protein: CASSLVASGIASYEQYF. V usage is TRBV5-5 and J usage is TRBJ2-7; 9 bases are shared with TRBD2. V shed 2 bases, J shed 0 bases, and the junction held 9 bases outside the gene matches. This CDR3 is built from 17 residues. Germline CDR1 is SGHKS and CDR2 is YYEKEE (reference sequence).

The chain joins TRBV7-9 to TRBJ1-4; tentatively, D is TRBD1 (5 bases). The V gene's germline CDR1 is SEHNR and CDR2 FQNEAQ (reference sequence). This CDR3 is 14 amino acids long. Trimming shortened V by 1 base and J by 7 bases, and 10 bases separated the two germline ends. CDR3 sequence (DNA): TGTGCCAGCAGCTTAGGAGGGACCTTTGAAAAACTGTTTTTT. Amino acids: CASSLGGTFEKLFF.

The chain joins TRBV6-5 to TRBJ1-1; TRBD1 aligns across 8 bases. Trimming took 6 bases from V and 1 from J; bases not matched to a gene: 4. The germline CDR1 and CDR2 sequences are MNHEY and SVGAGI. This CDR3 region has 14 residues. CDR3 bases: TGTGCCAGCAGGGCGGGACAGGCGAACACTGAAGCTTTCTTT. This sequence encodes CASRAGQANTEAFF.

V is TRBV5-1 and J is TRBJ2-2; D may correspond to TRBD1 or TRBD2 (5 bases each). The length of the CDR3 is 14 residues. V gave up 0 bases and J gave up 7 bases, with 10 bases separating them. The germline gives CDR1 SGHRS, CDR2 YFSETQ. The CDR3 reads CASSLGRGIGELFF. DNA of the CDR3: TGCGCCAGCAGCTTGGGCCGGGGCATCGGGGAGCTGTTTTTT.

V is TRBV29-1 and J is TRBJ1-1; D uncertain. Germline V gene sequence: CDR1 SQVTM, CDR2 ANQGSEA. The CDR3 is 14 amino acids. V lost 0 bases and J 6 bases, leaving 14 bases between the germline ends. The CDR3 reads CSVEDTPLSSEAFF. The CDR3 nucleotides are TGCAGCGTTGAAGATACCCCTCTCTCTTCTGAAGCTTTCTTT.

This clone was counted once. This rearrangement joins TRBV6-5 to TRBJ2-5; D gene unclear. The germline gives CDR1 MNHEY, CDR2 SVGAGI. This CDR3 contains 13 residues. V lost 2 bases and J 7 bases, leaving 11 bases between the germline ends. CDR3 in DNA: TGTGCCAGCAGTTACGGGAATCAGCGGACCCAGTACTTC. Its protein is CASSYGNQRTQYF.

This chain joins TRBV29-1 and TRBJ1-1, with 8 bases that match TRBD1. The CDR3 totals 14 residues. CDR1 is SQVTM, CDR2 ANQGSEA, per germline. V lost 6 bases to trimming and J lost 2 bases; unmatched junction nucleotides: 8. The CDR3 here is CSVSRTGSNTEAFF. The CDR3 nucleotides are TGCAGCGTCTCCCGGACAGGGAGTAACACTGAAGCTTTCTTT.

The CDR3 DNA follows: TGTGCCATTCACAGGGGGATTAGAGAAAAACTGTTTTTT. Residues: CAIHRGIREKLFF. The chain employs TRBV6-6 and TRBJ1-4; 8 bases align to TRBD1. CDR1 is MNHNY, CDR2 SVGAGI, per germline (reference sequence). J gave up 8 bases and V 10 bases, and 9 bases lay outside the gene matches. The CDR3 consists of 13 residues.

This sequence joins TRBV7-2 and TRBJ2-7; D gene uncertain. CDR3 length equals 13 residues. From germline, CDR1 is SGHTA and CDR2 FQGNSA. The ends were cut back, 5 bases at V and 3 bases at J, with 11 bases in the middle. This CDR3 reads CASSARPNYEQYF. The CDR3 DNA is TGTGCCAGCAGCGCCAGGCCCAACTACGAGCAGTACTTC. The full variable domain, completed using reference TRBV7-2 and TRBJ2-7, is GAGVSQSPSNKVTEKGKDVELRCDPISGHTALYWYRQSLGQGLEFLIYFQGNSAPDKSGLPSDRFSAERTGGSVSTLTIQRTQQEDSAVYLCASSARPNYEQYFGPGTRLTVT.

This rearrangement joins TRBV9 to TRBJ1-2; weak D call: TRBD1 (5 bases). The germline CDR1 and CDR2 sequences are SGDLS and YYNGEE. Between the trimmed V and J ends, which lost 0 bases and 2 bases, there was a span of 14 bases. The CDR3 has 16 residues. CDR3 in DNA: TGTGCCAGCAGCGTAGATGCAGGGAGATCAAACTATGGCTACACCTTC. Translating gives CASSVDAGRSNYGYTF.

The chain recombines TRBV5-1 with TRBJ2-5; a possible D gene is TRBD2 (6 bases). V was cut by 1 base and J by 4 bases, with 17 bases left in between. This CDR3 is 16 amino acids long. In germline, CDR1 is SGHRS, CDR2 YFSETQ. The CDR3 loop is CASSLQPGDGGETQYF. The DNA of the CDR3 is TGCGCCAGCAGCTTGCAGCCGGGTGACGGGGGAGAGACCCAGTACTTC.

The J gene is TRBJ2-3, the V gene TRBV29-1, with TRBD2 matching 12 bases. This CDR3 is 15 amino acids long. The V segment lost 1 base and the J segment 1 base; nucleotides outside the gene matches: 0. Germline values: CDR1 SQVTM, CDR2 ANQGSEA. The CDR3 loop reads CSVEGLAGGTDTQYF. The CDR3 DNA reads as TGCAGCGTTGAAGGACTAGCGGGAGGCACAGATACGCAGTATTTT.

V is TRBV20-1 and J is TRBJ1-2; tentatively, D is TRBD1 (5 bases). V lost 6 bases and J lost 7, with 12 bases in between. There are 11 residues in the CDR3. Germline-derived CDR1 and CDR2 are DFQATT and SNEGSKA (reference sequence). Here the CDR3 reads CSARWGGGYTF. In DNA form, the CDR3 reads TGCAGTGCCAGATGGGGCGGTGGCTACACCTTC.

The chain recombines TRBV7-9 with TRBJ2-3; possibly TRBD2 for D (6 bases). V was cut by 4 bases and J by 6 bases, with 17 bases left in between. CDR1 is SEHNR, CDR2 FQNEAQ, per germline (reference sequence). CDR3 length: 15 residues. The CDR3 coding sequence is TGTGCCAGCAGCTACCAAACTAGCATTCGGGATACGCAGTATTTT. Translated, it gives CASSYQTSIRDTQYF.

This chain's CDR3 is CASSVWAGDTQYF. The CDR3 DNA reads TGTGCCAGCAGTGTATGGGCTGGGGATACGCAGTATTTT. The chain links TRBV2 to TRBJ2-3; D gene uncertain. CDR3 length: 13 residues. V dropped 4 bases and J dropped 6 bases, with 11 bases sitting between them. The germline V gene has CDR1 SNHLY and CDR2 FYNNEI. The entire variable domain, with the rest obtained from reference TRBV2 and TRBJ2-3, is as follows: EPEVTQTPSHQVTQMGQEVILRCVPISNHLYFYWYRQILGQKVEFLVSFYNNEISEKSEIFDDQFSVERPDGSNFTLKIRSTKLEDSAMYFCASSVWAGDTQYFGPGTRLTVL.

The CDR3 DNA follows: TGTGCCAGCAGCCCCACAGGGTCGAGTGGCTACACCTTC. Its translation is CASSPTGSSGYTF. The chain employs TRBV6-5 and TRBJ1-2; D is possibly TRBD1 (6 bases). This CDR3 spans 13 amino acids. With 6 bases removed from V and 7 bases from J, the gap between germline ends came to 15 bases. The germline CDR1 and CDR2 sequences are MNHEY and SVGAGI.

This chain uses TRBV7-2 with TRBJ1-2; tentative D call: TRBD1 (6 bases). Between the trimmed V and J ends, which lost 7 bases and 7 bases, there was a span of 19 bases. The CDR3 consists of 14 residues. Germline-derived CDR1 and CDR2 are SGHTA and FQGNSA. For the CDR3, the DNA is TGTGCCAGCATCCAGACAGGCGGACTCATTGGCTACACCTTC. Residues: CASIQTGGLIGYTF.